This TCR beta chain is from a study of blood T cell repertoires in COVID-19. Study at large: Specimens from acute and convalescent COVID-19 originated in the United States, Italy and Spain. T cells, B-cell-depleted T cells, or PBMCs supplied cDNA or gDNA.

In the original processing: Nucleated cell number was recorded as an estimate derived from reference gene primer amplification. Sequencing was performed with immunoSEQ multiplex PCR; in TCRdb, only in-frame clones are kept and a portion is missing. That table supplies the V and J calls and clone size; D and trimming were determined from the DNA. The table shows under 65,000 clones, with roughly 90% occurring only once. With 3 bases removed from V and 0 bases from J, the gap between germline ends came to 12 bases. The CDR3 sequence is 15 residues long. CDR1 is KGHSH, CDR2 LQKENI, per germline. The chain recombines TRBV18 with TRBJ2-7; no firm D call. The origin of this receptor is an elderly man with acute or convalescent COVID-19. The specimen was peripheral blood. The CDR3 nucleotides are TGTGCCAGCTCACCGCGCAGGTTCGTCTCCTACGAGCAGTACTTC. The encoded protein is CASSPRRFVSYEQYF.